Presented here are 18 T cell receptor beta chains from one specimen sequenced in a study of identifying expanded T cells in peripheral blood. Here immunoSEQ multiplex PCR was the method, and the copy in TCRdb shows in-frame clones only, minus some. Among just over 90,000 clones listed, 85% to 90% were seen once. Sequencing was done on a sample of blood. The receptors shown here come from a person between 18 and 75 years old in good health.

This chain connects TRBV28 to TRBJ2-7; possibly TRBD2 for D (8 bases). Trimming took off 6 bases at V and 0 bases at J, with 24 bases between the two ends. The CDR3 contains 18 residues. In germline, CDR1 is MDHEN, CDR2 SYDVKM. CDR3 sequence (DNA): TGTGCCAGCAGGAGACAGGGCGCTAGCGGGCCCAGCTCCTACGAGCAGTACTTC. Protein product: CASRRQGASGPSSYEQYF. Together with reference TRBV28 and TRBJ2-7, the CDR3 gives the full variable domain: DVKVTQSSRYLVKRTGEKVFLECVQDMDHENMFWYRQDPGLGLRLIYFSYDVKMKEKGDIPEGYSVSREKKERFSLILESASTNQTSMYLCASRRQGASGPSSYEQYFGPGTRLTVT.

J is TRBJ2-3 and V is TRBV29-1; D perhaps matches TRBD2 (5 bases). Trimming pared 7 bases from V and 3 bases from J, leaving 17 bases between. Germline CDR1 SQVTM, CDR2 ANQGSEA. The CDR3 length is 14 residues. The CDR3, as DNA: TGCAGCGCCGCAGAAGGTCGGAGGACAGATACGCAGTATTTT. It encodes CSAAEGRRTDTQYF.

The chain is built from TRBV5-1 and TRBJ1-2; tentative D call: TRBD1 (6 bases). CDR3 length equals 15 residues. Germline V gene data show CDR1 as SGHRS and CDR2 as YFSETQ. V was pared by 1 base and J by 0 bases, with 10 bases between. The CDR3 spells CASSLTTGSNYGYTF. The CDR3, as DNA: TGCGCCAGCAGCTTGACAACAGGGTCTAACTATGGCTACACCTTC.

The rearrangement links TRBV4-1 to TRBJ2-4; 9 nucleotides match TRBD1. CDR3 length equals 19 residues. V lost 4 bases and J lost 2; bases outside the gene matches: 15. CDR1 MGHRA and CDR2 YSYEKL come from the germline V gene. The CDR3 DNA reads as TGCGCCAGCAGCCCAAGACGACTAGGGACAGGGAGTACCAAAAACATTCAGTACTTC. The encoded protein is CASSPRRLGTGSTKNIQYF.

The rearrangement uses TRBV28 and TRBJ2-1, with a possible D match to TRBD1 (6 bases). The CDR3 has 19 residues. Germline-derived CDR1 and CDR2 are MDHEN and SYDVKM. The V gene lost 5 bases and the J gene lost 5 bases, with 28 bases spanning the gap. CDR3 coding DNA: TGTGCCAGCAGTGAAGGGGACATCAAAGGCCTTAAGCTGGACAATGAGCAGTTCTTC. Translating it yields CASSEGDIKGLKLDNEQFF.

V and J are TRBV9 and TRBJ2-3, with 11 nucleotides matching TRBD2. The CDR3 sequence is 18 residues long. Germline CDR1 and CDR2: SGDLS and YYNGEE. V shed 0 bases and J 4 bases; nucleotides not matched to a gene: 10. The CDR3 bases are TGTGCCAGCAGCGTAGTTGCTAGCGGGAGGACTTGGGCAGATACGCAGTATTTT. Its protein is CASSVVASGRTWADTQYF.

This sequence joins TRBV28 and TRBJ2-2, with 9 positions matching TRBD1. Trimming at V came to 5 bases and at J to 1 base, leaving 5 bases not matched to a gene. Germline CDR1 MDHEN, CDR2 SYDVKM. This CDR3 has 16 amino acids. The CDR3 DNA reads as TGTGCCAGCAGTCCTCGACAGGGGGAGAACACCGGGGAGCTGTTTTTT. Its translation: CASSPRQGENTGELFF.

V gene TRBV27 combines with J gene TRBJ2-2, with 10 bases identical to TRBD1. With 10 bases clipped from V and 5 bases from J, the junction kept 4 bases outside the gene matches. CDR3 length: 13 amino acids. CDR1 MNHEY and CDR2 SMNVEV come from the germline V gene (reference sequence). CDR3 in amino acids: CATRTGGTGELFF. CDR3 nucleotide sequence: TGTGCCACCAGGACAGGGGGAACCGGGGAGCTGTTTTTT.

The V call is TRBV28, the J call TRBJ2-5; TRBD2 matches at 7 bases. V lost 2 bases and J lost 2; bases outside the gene matches: 5. Germline values: CDR1 MDHEN, CDR2 SYDVKM. The CDR3 is made up of 15 amino acids. CDR3 loop: CASSLAWEGQETQYF. CDR3 nucleotides: TGTGCCAGCAGTTTAGCGTGGGAGGGACAAGAGACCCAGTACTTC.

The chain links TRBV7-3 to TRBJ2-2; no clear D gene. The V end was cut by 5 bases, the J end by 6 bases, with 10 bases between. Germline V gene data show CDR1 as SGHTA and CDR2 as FQGTGA. The CDR3 runs to 13 residues. The CDR3 DNA reads TGTGCCAGCAGCGCCAGGCTAGCCGGGGAGCTGTTTTTT. It codes for CASSARLAGELFF.

V is TRBV29-1 and J is TRBJ1-4; D is unresolved. CDR1 SQVTM and CDR2 ANQGSEA come from the germline V gene. The CDR3 has 10 residues. V lost 6 bases and J lost 14, with 13 bases in between. The CDR3 sequence is CSVFHGQLFF. In DNA, the CDR3 is TGCAGCGTCTTTCACGGTCAGCTGTTTTTT.

V and J are TRBV5-1 and TRBJ2-3; TRBD2 aligns across 10 bases. The J segment lost 2 bases and the V segment lost 1 base, leaving 10 bases of the junction unmatched. The CDR3 spans 18 residues. The germline CDR1 and CDR2 sequences are SGHRS and YFSETQ. For the CDR3, the DNA is TGCGCCAGCAGCTTGTTGCTAGCGGGAGCCCGGAACACAGATACGCAGTATTTT. This codes for CASSLLLAGARNTDTQYF.

This clone turned up a few times. This rearrangement joins TRBV2 to TRBJ2-7; TRBD1 matches at 7 bases. The CDR3 spans 14 residues. CDR1 is SNHLY and CDR2 is FYNNEI in the germline V gene. After removal of 3 bases from V and 6 bases from J, the junction contained 8 bases not matched to a gene. CDR3 amino acids: CASSDRDSPREQYF. Written as DNA, the CDR3 is TGTGCCAGCAGTGATAGGGACAGCCCGCGCGAGCAGTACTTC.

The V call is TRBV28, the J call TRBJ1-2, with TRBD1 identical over 10 bases. The CDR3 covers 13 residues. J was trimmed by 4 bases and V by 9 bases; bases with no gene match: 5. Germline CDR1 is MDHEN and CDR2 is SYDVKM. CDR3 DNA sequence: TGTGCCAGTCAGACAGGGGGCCTCTATGGCTACACCTTC. Translating gives CASQTGGLYGYTF.

The rearrangement uses TRBV5-1 and TRBJ2-1; no reliable D call. Trimming cost V 1 base and J 2 bases, with 7 bases left between them. The germline CDR1 and CDR2 sequences are SGHRS and YFSETQ. This CDR3 is 14 amino acids long. CDR3 sequence reads: CASSLMEPYNEQFF. The CDR3 DNA reads as TGCGCCAGCAGCTTGATGGAGCCCTACAATGAGCAGTTCTTC.

The V gene is TRBV27, the J gene TRBJ1-2, with a weak D call TRBD1 (5 bases). This CDR3 is built from 12 residues. CDR1 is MNHEY and CDR2 is SMNVEV in the germline V gene (reference sequence). V was pared by 10 bases and J by 2 bases, with 11 bases between. Here the CDR3 DNA reads TGTGCCACCAGGGACGGAAACTATGGCTACACCTTC. Translated: CATRDGNYGYTF.

The J gene is TRBJ1-2, the V gene TRBV5-1; D uncertain. Germline CDR1 is SGHRS and CDR2 is YFSETQ. The CDR3 consists of 11 residues. Trimming took off 4 bases at V and 4 bases at J, with 5 bases between the two ends. CDR3 in DNA: TGCGCCAGCAGCAATTTCTATGGCTACACCTTC. This gives the protein CASSNFYGYTF.

The rearrangement uses TRBV19 and TRBJ2-1; TRBD1 or TRBD2 may be the D gene (6 bases each). Germline CDR1 and CDR2: LNHDA and SQIVND (reference sequence). The CDR3 extends over 14 amino acids. The V and J ends lost 6 bases and 7 bases respectively, with 16 bases between them. The CDR3 sequence: CASSPAGGRNEQFF. The CDR3 coding sequence is TGTGCCAGTAGCCCCGCCGGGGGCAGGAATGAGCAGTTCTTC.